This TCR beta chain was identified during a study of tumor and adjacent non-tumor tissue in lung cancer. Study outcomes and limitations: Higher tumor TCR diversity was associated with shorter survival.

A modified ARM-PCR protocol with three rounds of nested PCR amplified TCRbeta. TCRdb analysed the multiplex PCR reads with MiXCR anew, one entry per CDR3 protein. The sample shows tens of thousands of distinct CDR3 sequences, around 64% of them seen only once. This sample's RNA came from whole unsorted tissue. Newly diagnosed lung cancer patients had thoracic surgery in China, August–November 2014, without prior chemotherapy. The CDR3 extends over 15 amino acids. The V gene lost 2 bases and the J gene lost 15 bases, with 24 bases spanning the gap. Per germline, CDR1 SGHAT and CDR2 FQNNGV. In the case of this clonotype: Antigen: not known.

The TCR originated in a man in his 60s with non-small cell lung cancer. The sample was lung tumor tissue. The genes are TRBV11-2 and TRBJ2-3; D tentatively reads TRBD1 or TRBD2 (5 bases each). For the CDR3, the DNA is TGTGCCAGCAGCTTAACGGGACCAGACACAGATATGCAATATTTT. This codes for CASSLTGPDTDMQYF.